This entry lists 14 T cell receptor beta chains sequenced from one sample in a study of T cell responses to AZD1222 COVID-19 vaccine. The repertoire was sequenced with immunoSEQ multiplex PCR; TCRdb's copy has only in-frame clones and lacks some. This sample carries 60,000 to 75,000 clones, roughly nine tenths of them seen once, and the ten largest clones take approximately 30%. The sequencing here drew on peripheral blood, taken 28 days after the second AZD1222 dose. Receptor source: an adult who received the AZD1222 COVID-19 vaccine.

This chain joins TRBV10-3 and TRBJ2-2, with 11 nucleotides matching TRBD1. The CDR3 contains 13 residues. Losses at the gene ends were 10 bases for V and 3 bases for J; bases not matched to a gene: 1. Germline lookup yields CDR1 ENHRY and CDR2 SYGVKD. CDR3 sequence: CATGQGDTGELFF. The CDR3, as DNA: TGTGCCACGGGACAGGGGGACACCGGGGAGCTGTTTTTT.

CDR3 DNA: TGTGCCAGCGCCCTGGGGGTTTATGAAAAACTGTTTTTT. This encodes CASALGVYEKLFF. The V call is TRBV28, the J call TRBJ1-4; TRBD1 is a possible D gene (5 bases). V dropped 8 bases and J dropped 6 bases, with 13 bases sitting between them. This CDR3 comprises 13 residues. Germline CDR1 reads MDHEN; CDR2 reads SYDVKM.

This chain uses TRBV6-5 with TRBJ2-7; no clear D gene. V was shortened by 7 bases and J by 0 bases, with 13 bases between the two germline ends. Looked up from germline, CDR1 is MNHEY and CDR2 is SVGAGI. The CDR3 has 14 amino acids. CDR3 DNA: TGTGCCAGCATAGGCGGCAAGAGCTCCTACGAGCAGTACTTC. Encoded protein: CASIGGKSSYEQYF.

CDR3 DNA sequence: TGTGCCAGCAGCCCTATGAGAAGCGGGCCCTCCTACGAGCAGTACTTC. This codes for CASSPMRSGPSYEQYF. The rearrangement links TRBV9 to TRBJ2-7, with D possibly being TRBD2 (6 bases). Deletions cut 4 bases from V and 0 bases from J, with 17 bases between. The CDR3 spans 16 residues. Looked up from germline, CDR1 is SGDLS and CDR2 is YYNGEE.

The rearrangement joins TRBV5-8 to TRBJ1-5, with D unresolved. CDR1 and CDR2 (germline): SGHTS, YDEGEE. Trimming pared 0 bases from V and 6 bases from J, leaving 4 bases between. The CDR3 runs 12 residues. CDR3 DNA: TGTGCCAGCAGCTTGGATGCTCAGCCCCAGCATTTT. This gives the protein CASSLDAQPQHF.

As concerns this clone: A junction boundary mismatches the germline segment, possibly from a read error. This CDR3 is CASMGSSGRHTGELFF. The DNA of the CDR3 is TGTGCGAGTATGGGGTCTAGCGGGAGACACACCGGGGAGCTGTTTTTT. V is TRBV19 and J is TRBJ2-2, with 10 bases fitting TRBD2. The germline V gene encodes CDR1 LNHDA and CDR2 SQIVND (reference sequence). The CDR3 has 16 amino acids.

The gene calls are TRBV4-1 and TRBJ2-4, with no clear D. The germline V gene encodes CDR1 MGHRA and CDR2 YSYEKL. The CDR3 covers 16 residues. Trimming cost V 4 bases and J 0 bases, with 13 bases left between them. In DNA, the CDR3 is TGCGCCAGCAGCCGGTGGGTTGGGCTAGCCAAAAACATTCAGTACTTC. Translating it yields CASSRWVGLAKNIQYF.

CDR3 residues: CASGRGADTQYF. The CDR3 DNA is TGTGCCAGCGGGCGGGGCGCAGATACGCAGTATTTT. V usage is TRBV7-9 and J usage is TRBJ2-3; weak D call: TRBD2 (6 bases). This CDR3 comprises 12 residues. Germline V gene data show CDR1 as SEHNR and CDR2 as FQNEAQ (reference sequence). The V gene lost 8 bases and the J gene lost 4 bases, with 10 bases spanning the gap.

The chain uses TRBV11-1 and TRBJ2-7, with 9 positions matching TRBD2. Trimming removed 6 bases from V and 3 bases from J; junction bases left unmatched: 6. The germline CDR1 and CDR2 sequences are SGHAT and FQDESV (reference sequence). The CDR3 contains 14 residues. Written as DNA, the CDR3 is TGTGCCAGCAGGCGGAGCGGGGGGAACTACGAGCAGTACTTC. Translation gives CASRRSGGNYEQYF.

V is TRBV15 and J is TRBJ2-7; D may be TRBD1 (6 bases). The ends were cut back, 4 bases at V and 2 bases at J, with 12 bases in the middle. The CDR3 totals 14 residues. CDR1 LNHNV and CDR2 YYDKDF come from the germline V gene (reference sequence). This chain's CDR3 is CATSTSTGAYEQYF. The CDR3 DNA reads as TGTGCCACCAGCACATCGACAGGAGCCTACGAGCAGTACTTC.

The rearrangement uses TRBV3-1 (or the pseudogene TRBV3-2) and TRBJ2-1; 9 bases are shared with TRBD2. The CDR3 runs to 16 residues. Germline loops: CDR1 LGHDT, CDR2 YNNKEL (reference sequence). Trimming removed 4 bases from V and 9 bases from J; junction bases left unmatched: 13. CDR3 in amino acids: CASSRRLAVTVGEQFF. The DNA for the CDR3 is TGTGCCAGCAGCCGCCGACTAGCGGTCACAGTGGGTGAGCAGTTCTTC.

CDR3 sequence (DNA): TGTGCCAGCAGCTTAGCGCCCACTAGCGGCAAAAACATTCAGTACTTC. This sequence encodes CASSLAPTSGKNIQYF. The chain recombines TRBV7-9 with TRBJ2-4, with TRBD2 identical over 8 bases. V trimming: 0 bases; J trimming: 3 bases; junction bases outside the gene matches: 4. The CDR3 consists of 16 residues. Germline loops: CDR1 SEHNR, CDR2 FQNEAQ (reference sequence). The complete variable domain, with remaining parts taken from reference TRBV7-9 and TRBJ2-4, reads DTGVSQNPRHKITKRGQNVTFRCDPISEHNRLYWYRQTLGQGPEFLTYFQNEAQLEKSRLLSDRFSAERPKGSFSTLEIQRTEQGDSAMYLCASSLAPTSGKNIQYFGAGTRLSVL.

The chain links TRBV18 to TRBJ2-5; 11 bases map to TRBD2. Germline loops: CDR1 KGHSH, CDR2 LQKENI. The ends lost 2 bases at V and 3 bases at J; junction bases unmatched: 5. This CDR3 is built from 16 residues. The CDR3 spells CASSPSGLAAKETQYF. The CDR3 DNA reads TGTGCCAGCTCACCATCGGGACTAGCGGCAAAAGAGACCCAGTACTTC.

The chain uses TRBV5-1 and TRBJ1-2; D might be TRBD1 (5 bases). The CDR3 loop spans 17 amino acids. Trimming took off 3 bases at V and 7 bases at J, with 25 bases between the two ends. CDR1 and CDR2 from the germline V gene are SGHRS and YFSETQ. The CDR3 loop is CASSSLDTAGILSGYTF. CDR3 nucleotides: TGCGCCAGCAGCTCCCTGGACACGGCTGGGATATTGAGTGGCTACACCTTC. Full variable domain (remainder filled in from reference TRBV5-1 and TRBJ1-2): KAGVTQTPRYLIKTRGQQVTLSCSPISGHRSVSWYQQTPGQGLQFLFEYFSETQRNKGNFPGRFSGRQFSNSRSEMNVSTLELGDSALYLCASSSLDTAGILSGYTFGSGTRLTVV.